Following are 28 T cell receptor beta chains from one sample sequenced in a study of shared clonotypes between healthy human individuals. The assay was immunoSEQ multiplex PCR, and TCRdb's table has in-frame clones only and misses some. The table lists about 960,000 clones, approximately 76% of them singletons. The material sequenced was memory CD4+ T cells sorted from blood. Noted subset: CD45RA-negative fraction. The receptors were sampled from a man between 18 and 35 years old in good health.

The chain recombines TRBV7-2 with TRBJ1-1; TRBD1 matches 7 bases. Germline V lookup: CDR1 SGHTA, CDR2 FQGNSA. Germline trimming cut 2 bases from V and 5 bases from J; bases unmatched to any gene: 5. CDR3 size: 14 residues. DNA for the CDR3: TGTGCCAGCAGCTTAACAGACAGGGTAACTGAAGCTTTCTTT. The encoded protein is CASSLTDRVTEAFF.

The V and J genes are TRBV2 and TRBJ1-6, with D possibly TRBD1 on 5 matching bases. The V end was cut by 7 bases, the J end by 0 bases, with 10 bases between. Germline lookup yields CDR1 SNHLY and CDR2 FYNNEI. The CDR3 contains 15 residues. CDR3 DNA: TGTGCCAGCAACCTGGACACCTCCTATAATTCACCCCTCCACTTT. Encoded protein: CASNLDTSYNSPLHF.

This clone was seen repeatedly, ten times or more. Other DNA sequences in the sample encode the same CDR3. The rearrangement joins TRBV30 to TRBJ2-1; 8 bases match TRBD2. Unmatched junction bases numbered 3, after V lost 2 bases and J lost 3 bases. The germline CDR1 and CDR2 sequences are GTSNPN and SVGIG (reference sequence). The length of the CDR3 is 14 residues. The CDR3 DNA follows: TGTGCCTGGAGTTCGGGGGGGCTCTACAATGAGCAGTTCTTC. Its translation is CAWSSGGLYNEQFF.

This clone has a handful of counts. The chain employs TRBV2 and TRBJ1-5, with D perhaps TRBD1 (6 bases). The CDR3 covers 13 residues. The V end lost 6 bases, the J end lost 3 bases, and 9 bases lay between the germline ends. Germline loops: CDR1 SNHLY, CDR2 FYNNEI. CDR3 sequence reads: CASRRDTNQPQHF. CDR3 nucleotide sequence: TGTGCCAGCAGGAGGGACACCAATCAGCCCCAGCATTTT.

V usage is TRBV27 and J usage is TRBJ1-2; the D is unclear. Trimming pared 6 bases from V and 4 bases from J, leaving 12 bases between. This CDR3 region has 13 residues. Germline loops: CDR1 MNHEY, CDR2 SMNVEV (reference sequence). CDR3: CASRIKGGYGYTF. Written as DNA, the CDR3 is TGTGCCAGCAGGATAAAAGGAGGCTATGGCTACACCTTC.

The V call is TRBV5-8, the J call TRBJ1-1; D not certain. The CDR3 is made up of 13 amino acids. Trimming took 0 bases from V and 10 from J, leaving 13 bases between them. The germline V gene has CDR1 SGHTS and CDR2 YDEGEE. The CDR3 protein is CASSLGGTMTAFF. DNA of the CDR3: TGTGCCAGCAGCTTGGGGGGAACTATGACAGCTTTCTTT.

The CDR3 loop reads CATSRDGDQPQHF. The CDR3 nucleotides read TGTGCCACCAGCAGGGACGGGGATCAGCCCCAGCATTTT. This chain joins TRBV15 and TRBJ1-5; D ambiguous. This CDR3 has 13 residues. V was pared by 3 bases and J by 5 bases, with 8 bases between. CDR1 LNHNV and CDR2 YYDKDF come from the germline V gene (reference sequence).

This chain joins TRBV2 and TRBJ1-1, with 7 positions matching TRBD1. The length of the CDR3 is 15 residues. CDR1 is SNHLY, CDR2 FYNNEI, per germline. Unmatched junction bases numbered 8, after V lost 6 bases and J lost 1 base. CDR3 DNA: TGTGCCAGCAGGGCAGGGGGAGCTGGGAACACTGAAGCTTTCTTT. Translation: CASRAGGAGNTEAFF.

This clone appeared a few times. The sample holds other DNA sequences that translate to the same CDR3. CDR3 coding DNA: TGCAGCGTTGAAGATCAGGGAAGGAGTGGAAACACCATATATTTT. Its protein is CSVEDQGRSGNTIYF. The J gene is TRBJ1-3, the V gene TRBV29-1; TRBD1 might be the D (5 bases). Looked up from germline, CDR1 is SQVTM and CDR2 is ANQGSEA. V gave up 0 bases and J gave up 3 bases, with 12 bases separating them. The CDR3 covers 15 residues.

Concerning this clone itself: The same CDR3 is also encoded by other DNA sequences in this sample. The chain employs TRBV18 and TRBJ2-7; D is perhaps TRBD1 (6 bases). Germline assignment: CDR1 KGHSH and CDR2 LQKENI. The CDR3 contains 12 residues. Trimming removed 3 bases at V and 7 bases at J, with 10 bases between. CDR3 loop: CASSPTGSEQYF. The CDR3 DNA follows: TGTGCCAGCTCACCGACAGGTTCAGAGCAGTACTTC.

This chain links TRBV6-1 with TRBJ2-7, with 9 nucleotides matching TRBD2. Trimming cost V 5 bases and J 6 bases; bases outside gene matches: 2. Germline V lookup: CDR1 MNHNS, CDR2 SASEGT. The length of the CDR3 is 12 residues. The CDR3 is CASSTSGREQYF. The CDR3 DNA follows: TGTGCCAGCAGTACTAGCGGGCGCGAGCAGTACTTC.

The chain recombines TRBV10-1 with TRBJ2-5; D might be TRBD1 (6 bases). The germline CDR1 and CDR2 sequences are WNHNN and SYGVQD (reference sequence). This CDR3 is 12 amino acids long. The germline V and J ends were trimmed by 9 bases and 2 bases, with 10 bases remaining between them. CDR3 nucleotide sequence: TGCGCCAGTTCCGACAGGCAAGAGACCCAGTACTTC. Encoded protein: CASSDRQETQYF.

The V and J genes are TRBV2 and TRBJ1-5; D is perhaps TRBD1 (6 bases). The length of the CDR3 is 15 residues. Germline V gives CDR1 SNHLY, CDR2 FYNNEI. V was trimmed by 6 bases and J by 4 bases, leaving 16 bases between them. The CDR3 spells CASSPLGHPNQPQHF. CDR3 in DNA: TGTGCCAGCAGCCCATTGGGACACCCAAATCAGCCCCAGCATTTT.

This chain links TRBV12-5 with TRBJ2-1; a weak D match, TRBD1 (6 bases). Germline V gives CDR1 LGHNT, CDR2 FRNRAP. The CDR3 is 13 amino acids. V was shortened by 2 bases and J by 15 bases, with 17 bases between the two germline ends. The CDR3 DNA sequence: TGTGCTAGTGGTTTGATCCCGGGACAATATCTGTTCTTC. This gives the protein CASGLIPGQYLFF.

CDR3 sequence reads: CASSLDGGRAMDEQYF. CDR3 coding DNA: TGCGCCAGCAGCTTGGATGGCGGGAGGGCCATGGACGAGCAGTACTTC. The chain joins TRBV5-1 to TRBJ2-7; 9 bases fit TRBD2. The junction had 9 bases not matched to a gene; V was cut back by 0 bases and J by 5 bases. Germline V lookup: CDR1 SGHRS, CDR2 YFSETQ. The CDR3 has 16 amino acids.

CDR3 DNA sequence: TGCAGCGTTGACTCCGGGACAAACATAGATACGCAGTATTTT. Translated, it gives CSVDSGTNIDTQYF. The chain links TRBV29-1 to TRBJ2-3, with D maybe TRBD1 (6 bases). The CDR3 loop spans 14 amino acids. The germline gives CDR1 SQVTM, CDR2 ANQGSEA. V lost 3 bases to trimming and J lost 5 bases, with 15 bases between them.

V usage is TRBV30 and J usage is TRBJ1-1; D might be TRBD1 (6 bases). The CDR3 is 14 amino acids. V was cut by 7 bases and J by 1 base, with 16 bases left in between. Germline assignment: CDR1 GTSNPN and CDR2 SVGIG (reference sequence). Here the CDR3 DNA reads TGTGCCTTTAAGGGGGGCTCCCAGAACACTGAAGCTTTCTTT. Its protein product is CAFKGGSQNTEAFF.

The chain employs TRBV4-1 and TRBJ2-4, with 9 bases identical to TRBD1. Germline lookup yields CDR1 MGHRA and CDR2 YSYEKL. The junction had 11 bases not matched to a gene; V was cut back by 1 base and J by 7 bases. The CDR3 contains 17 residues. CDR3 sequence reads: CASSQVTRPTGGNIQYF. The CDR3 nucleotides read TGCGCCAGCAGCCAAGTCACTAGGCCTACAGGGGGCAACATTCAGTACTTC.

V usage is TRBV18 and J usage is TRBJ2-7; TRBD1 might be the D (6 bases). Trimming stripped 1 base from V and 2 bases from J, with 15 bases between. The CDR3 covers 16 residues. Germline values: CDR1 KGHSH, CDR2 LQKENI. In DNA form, the CDR3 reads TGTGCCAGCTCACCACTCCCAAACAGGGTGCCCTACGAGCAGTACTTC. It encodes CASSPLPNRVPYEQYF.

The genes are TRBV7-2 and TRBJ1-2; the match to TRBD1 covers 12 bases. Trimming cost V 4 bases and J 8 bases; bases outside gene matches: 8. The CDR3 covers 15 residues. The germline CDR1 and CDR2 sequences are SGHTA and FQGNSA. The CDR3 sequence is CASSSPGQGAPGYTF. The CDR3 bases are TGTGCCAGCAGCTCCCCGGGACAGGGGGCGCCCGGCTACACCTTC.

This clone has more than one count but fewer than ten. The rearrangement joins TRBV5-4 to TRBJ1-1, with 8 nucleotides matching TRBD1. The CDR3 length is 15 residues. V was pared by 4 bases and J by 0 bases, with 5 bases of the junction left unmatched. Germline values: CDR1 SGHNT, CDR2 YYREEE (reference sequence). The CDR3 DNA is TGTGCCAGCAGCCCCGAGGGACAGGTGAACACTGAAGCTTTCTTT. It encodes CASSPEGQVNTEAFF. Combining the CDR3 with reference TRBV5-4 and TRBJ1-1 gives the whole variable domain ETGVTQSPTHLIKTRGQQVTLRCSSQSGHNTVSWYQQALGQGPQFIFQYYREEENGRGNFPPRFSGLQFPNYSSELNVNALELDDSALYLCASSPEGQVNTEAFFGQGTRLTVV.

The rearrangement uses TRBV27 and TRBJ1-1; TRBD1 matches 8 bases. CDR1 is MNHEY, CDR2 SMNVEV, per germline (reference sequence). The length of the CDR3 is 15 residues. Trimming removed 2 bases from V and 4 bases from J; junction bases left unmatched: 6. This CDR3 reads CASSLKTGATTEAFF. CDR3 DNA: TGTGCCAGCAGTTTAAAGACAGGGGCGACCACTGAAGCTTTCTTT.

This clone occurred once. The V and J genes are TRBV6-5 and TRBJ2-7, with 11 bases aligning to TRBD1. CDR1 and CDR2 (germline): MNHEY, SVGAGI. The CDR3 has 14 amino acids. Losses at the gene ends were 6 bases for V and 6 bases for J; bases not matched to a gene: 7. The CDR3 coding sequence is TGTGCCAGCAGCCGAGGACAGGGGGCTTCCGAGCAGTACTTC. As protein: CASSRGQGASEQYF.

Remarks on this clone: The junction differs from germline at one of its ends, possibly a read error. The same CDR3 arises from other DNA sequences in this sample as well. CDR3 bases: TGTGCCAGCAGTTTGGGAGCGGGGGGCTACAATGAGCAGTTCTTC. Amino acid sequence: CASSLGAGGYNEQFF. The chain is built from TRBV5-4 and TRBJ2-1; 9 bases are shared with TRBD2. Germline lookup yields CDR1 SGHNT and CDR2 YYREEE (reference sequence). This CDR3 comprises 15 residues.

This clone was observed many times. The chain is built from TRBV5-1 and TRBJ2-1; unclear D gene. Germline values: CDR1 SGHRS, CDR2 YFSETQ. Trimming left V 4 bases short and J 7 bases short, with 18 bases between. This CDR3 spans 15 amino acids. CDR3 DNA sequence: TGCGCCAGCAGCCAATCGGACCCTGTTCTAAATGAGCAGTTCTTC. This codes for CASSQSDPVLNEQFF.

The chain combines TRBV7-2 with TRBJ2-5, with D hard to call. CDR1 and CDR2 (germline): SGHTA, FQGNSA. The CDR3 length is 12 residues. The ends were cut back, 1 base at V and 7 bases at J, with 7 bases in the middle. In DNA, the CDR3 is TGTGCCAGCAGCTTAGATTCTGGGACCCAGTACTTC. Translated: CASSLDSGTQYF.

The chain recombines TRBV10-3 with TRBJ1-2, with 8 bases that match TRBD1. V was pared by 11 bases and J by 7 bases, with 9 bases of the junction left unmatched. The CDR3 has 12 amino acids. In germline, CDR1 is ENHRY, CDR2 SYGVKD. CDR3 coding DNA: TGTGCCGCGACGACAGGGGATAGTGGCTACACCTTC. Residues: CAATTGDSGYTF.

The V and J genes are TRBV15 and TRBJ2-1; D call uncertain. The V end lost 1 base, the J end lost 8 bases, and 15 bases lay between the germline ends. CDR1 LNHNV and CDR2 YYDKDF come from the germline V gene (reference sequence). The CDR3 consists of 15 residues. CDR3 amino acids: CATSRGGLKGDEQFF. CDR3 in DNA: TGTGCCACCAGCAGAGGGGGTTTGAAGGGTGATGAGCAGTTCTTC. The whole variable domain, remainder taken from reference TRBV15 and TRBJ2-1, is DAMVIQNPRYQVTQFGKPVTLSCSQTLNHNVMYWYQQKSSQAPKLLFHYYDKDFNNEADTPDNFQSRRPNTSFCFLDIRSPGLGDTAMYLCATSRGGLKGDEQFFGPGTRLTVL.